This TCR beta chain was captured in a study of blood T cell repertoires in COVID-19. The V gene's germline CDR1 is LNHDA and CDR2 SQIVND (reference sequence). Trimming left V 2 bases short and J 2 bases short, with 15 bases between. This CDR3 contains 17 residues. How the authors handled the data: Scientists estimated how many nucleated cells there were by amplifying reference gene primers. Some clones are missing from TCRdb's copy, which holds only in-frame ones; the method was immunoSEQ multiplex PCR. The V and J calls and clone size come from that table; D and trimming were worked out from the DNA. Of 150,000 to 200,000 clones listed, 84% are singletons.

The origin of this receptor is a woman older than 75 with acute or convalescent COVID-19. The chain couples TRBV19 to TRBJ1-4; D may be TRBD1 (5 bases). Sequencing used peripheral blood. This CDR3 reads CASSIMLREGTNEKLFF. As DNA, the CDR3 is TGTGCCAGTAGTATAATGTTGAGGGAGGGGACTAATGAAAAACTGTTTTTT. Combining the CDR3 with reference TRBV19 and TRBJ1-4 gives the whole variable domain DGGITQSPKYLFRKEGQNVTLSCEQNLNHDAMYWYRQDPGQGLRLIYYSQIVNDFQKGDIAEGYSVSREKKESFPLTVTSAQKNPTAFYLCASSIMLREGTNEKLFFGSGTQLSVL.